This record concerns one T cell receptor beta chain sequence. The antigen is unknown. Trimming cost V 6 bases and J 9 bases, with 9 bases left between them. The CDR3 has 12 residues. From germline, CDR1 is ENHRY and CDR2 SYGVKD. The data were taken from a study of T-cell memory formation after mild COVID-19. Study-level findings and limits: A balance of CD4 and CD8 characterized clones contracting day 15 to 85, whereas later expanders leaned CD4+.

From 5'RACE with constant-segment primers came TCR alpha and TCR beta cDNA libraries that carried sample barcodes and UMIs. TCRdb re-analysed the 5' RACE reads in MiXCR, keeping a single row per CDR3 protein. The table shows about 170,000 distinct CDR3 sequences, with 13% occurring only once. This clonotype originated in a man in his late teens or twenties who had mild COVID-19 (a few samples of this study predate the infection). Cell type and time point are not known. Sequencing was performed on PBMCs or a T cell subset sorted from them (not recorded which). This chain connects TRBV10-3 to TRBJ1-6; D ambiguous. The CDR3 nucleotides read TGTGCCATCAGGACCGGGAGTTCACCCCTCCACTTT. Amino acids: CAIRTGSSPLHF.